The sample holds many counts of the clone carrying this T cell receptor beta chain. The antigen is not known. CDR3 length: 13 residues. CDR1 is MNHEY and CDR2 is SVGEGT in the germline V gene. Deletions cut 6 bases from V and 4 bases from J, with 12 bases between. The sample originates from a study of regulatory T cells in long-lasting Graves disease. For the study at large: Graves' cases, newly diagnosed, had used antithyroid drugs under 3 months. Study findings and constraints: Persistent patients shared more public clonotypes (approximately 2,800) than new patients (about 1,000).

Time point meaning: newly diagnosed GD, antithyroid drugs for less than 3 months. Preparation of the TCR library used RNA extracted from PBMCs. Arm-PCR with iRepertoire HTBI primers amplified the CDR3 regions for these TCR beta libraries. TCRdb re-called the multiplex PCR reads through MiXCR, storing one row per CDR3 protein. The profile shows hundreds of thousands of distinct CDR3 sequences, 16% of them singletons. This same sample was also taken into another study, of T cells in Graves' hyperthyroidism and ophthalmopathy. According to that study: Most thyroid clonotypes that were expanded above 0.001 also turned up in blood. Through a model of 13 V-J features, ophthalmopathy was separated from stable hyperthyroidism.

The clonotype comes from a woman in her 30s with Graves disease. This sample comprised peripheral blood mononuclear cells (PBMCs), obtained at new diagnosis, from a patient treated with antithyroid drugs. The chain links TRBV6-2 or TRBV6-3 to TRBJ1-2; D uncertain. As DNA, the CDR3 is TGTGCCAGCAGCCCCGGTGACTCCTATGGCTACACCTTC. Translating it yields CASSPGDSYGYTF.